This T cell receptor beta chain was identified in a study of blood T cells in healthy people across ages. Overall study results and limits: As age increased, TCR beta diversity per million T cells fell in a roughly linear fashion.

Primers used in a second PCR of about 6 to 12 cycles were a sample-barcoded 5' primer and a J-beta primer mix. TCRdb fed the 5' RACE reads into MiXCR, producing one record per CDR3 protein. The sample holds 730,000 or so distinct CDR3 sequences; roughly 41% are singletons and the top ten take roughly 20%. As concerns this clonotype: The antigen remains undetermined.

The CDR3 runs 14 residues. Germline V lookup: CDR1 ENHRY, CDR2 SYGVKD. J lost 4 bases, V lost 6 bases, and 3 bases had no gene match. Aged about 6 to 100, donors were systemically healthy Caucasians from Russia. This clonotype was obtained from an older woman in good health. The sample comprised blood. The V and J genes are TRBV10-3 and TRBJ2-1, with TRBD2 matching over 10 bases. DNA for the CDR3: TGTGCCATCAGGATAGCGGGGGGTTACAATGAGCAGTTCTTC. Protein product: CAIRIAGGYNEQFF.